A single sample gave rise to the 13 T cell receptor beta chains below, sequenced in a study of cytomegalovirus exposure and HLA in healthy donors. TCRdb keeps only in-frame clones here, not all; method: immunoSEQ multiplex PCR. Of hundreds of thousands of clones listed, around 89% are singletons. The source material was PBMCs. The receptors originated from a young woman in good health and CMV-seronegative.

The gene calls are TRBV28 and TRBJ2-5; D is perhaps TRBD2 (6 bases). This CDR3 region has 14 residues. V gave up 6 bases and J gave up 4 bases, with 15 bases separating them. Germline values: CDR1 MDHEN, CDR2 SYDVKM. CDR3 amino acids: CASRDYLWGETQYF. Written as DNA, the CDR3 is TGTGCCAGCAGGGACTACTTATGGGGAGAGACCCAGTACTTC.

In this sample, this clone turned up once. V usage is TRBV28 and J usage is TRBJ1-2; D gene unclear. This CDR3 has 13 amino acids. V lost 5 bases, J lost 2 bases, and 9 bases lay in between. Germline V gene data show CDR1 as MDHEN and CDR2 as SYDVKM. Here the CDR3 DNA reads TGTGCCAGCAGTCCGACTTTAAACTATGGCTACACCTTC. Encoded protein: CASSPTLNYGYTF.

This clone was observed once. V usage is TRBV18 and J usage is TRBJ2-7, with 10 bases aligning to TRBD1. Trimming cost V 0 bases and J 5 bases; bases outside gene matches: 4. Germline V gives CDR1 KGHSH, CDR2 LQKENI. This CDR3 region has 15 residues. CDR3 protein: CASSPPGQGLHEQYF. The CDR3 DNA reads TGTGCCAGCTCACCACCGGGACAGGGGTTACACGAGCAGTACTTC. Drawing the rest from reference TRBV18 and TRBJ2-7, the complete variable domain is NAGVMQNPRHLVRRRGQEARLRCSPMKGHSHVYWYRQLPEEGLKFMVYLQKENIIDESGMPKERFSAEFPKEGPSILRIQQVVRGDSAAYFCASSPPGQGLHEQYFGPGTRLTVT.

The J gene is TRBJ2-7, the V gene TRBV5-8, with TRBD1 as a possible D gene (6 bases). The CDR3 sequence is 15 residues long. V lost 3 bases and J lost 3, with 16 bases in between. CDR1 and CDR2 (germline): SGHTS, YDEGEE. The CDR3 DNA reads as TGTGCCAGCAGCTCGAACGACAGGTCCAACTACGAGCAGTACTTC. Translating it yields CASSSNDRSNYEQYF.

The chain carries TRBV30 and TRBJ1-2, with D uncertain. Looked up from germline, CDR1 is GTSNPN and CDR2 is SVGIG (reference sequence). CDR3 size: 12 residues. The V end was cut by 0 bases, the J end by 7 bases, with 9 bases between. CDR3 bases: TGTGCCTGGAGTGTTCAAGGCGGTGGCTACACCTTC. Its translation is CAWSVQGGGYTF.

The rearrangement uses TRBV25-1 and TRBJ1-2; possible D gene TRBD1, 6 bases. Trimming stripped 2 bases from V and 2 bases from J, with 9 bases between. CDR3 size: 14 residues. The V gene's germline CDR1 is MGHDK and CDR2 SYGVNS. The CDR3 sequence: CASSEPTGNYGYTF. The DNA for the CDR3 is TGTGCCAGCAGTGAACCTACAGGGAACTATGGCTACACCTTC.

In DNA form, the CDR3 reads TGTGCCAGCAGCTCGGACATTAACACTGAAGCTTTCTTT. Its translation: CASSSDINTEAFF. The gene calls are TRBV7-6 and TRBJ1-1, with D perhaps TRBD1 (5 bases). Deletions cut 4 bases from V and 2 bases from J, with 8 bases between. The germline gives CDR1 SGHVS, CDR2 FNYEAQ. The CDR3 has 13 residues. The entire variable domain, with the rest obtained from reference TRBV7-6 and TRBJ1-1, is as follows: GAGVSQSPRYKVTKRGQDVALRCDPISGHVSLYWYRQALGQGPEFLTYFNYEAQQDKSGLPNDRFSAERPEGSISTLTIQRTEQRDSAMYRCASSSDINTEAFFGQGTRLTVV.

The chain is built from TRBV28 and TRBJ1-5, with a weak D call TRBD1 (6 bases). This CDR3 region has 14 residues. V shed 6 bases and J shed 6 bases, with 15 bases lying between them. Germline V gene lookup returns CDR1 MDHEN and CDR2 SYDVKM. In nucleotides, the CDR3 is TGTGCCAGCAGGCCCGGGACATTCGGTCAGCCCCAGCATTTT. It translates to CASRPGTFGQPQHF.

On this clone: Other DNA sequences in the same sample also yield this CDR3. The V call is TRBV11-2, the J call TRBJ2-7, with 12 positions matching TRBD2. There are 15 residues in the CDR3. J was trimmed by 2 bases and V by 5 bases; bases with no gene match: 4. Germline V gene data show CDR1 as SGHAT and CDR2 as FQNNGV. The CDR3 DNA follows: TGTGCCAGCAGCGTAGGACTAGCGGGGACCTACGAGCAGTACTTC. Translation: CASSVGLAGTYEQYF.

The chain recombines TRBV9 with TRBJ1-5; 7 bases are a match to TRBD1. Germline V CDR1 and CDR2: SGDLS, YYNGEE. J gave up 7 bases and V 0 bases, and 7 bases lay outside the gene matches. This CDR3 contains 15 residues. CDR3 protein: CASSVEGAGSQPQHF. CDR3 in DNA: TGTGCCAGCAGCGTAGAGGGGGCAGGGAGCCAGCCCCAGCATTTT.

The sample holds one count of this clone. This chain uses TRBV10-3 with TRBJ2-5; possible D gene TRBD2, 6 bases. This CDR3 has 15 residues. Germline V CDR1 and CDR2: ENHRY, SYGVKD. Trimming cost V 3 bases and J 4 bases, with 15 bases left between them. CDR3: CAISDYGGVGETQYF. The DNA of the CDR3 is TGTGCCATCAGTGATTATGGAGGGGTAGGAGAGACCCAGTACTTC.

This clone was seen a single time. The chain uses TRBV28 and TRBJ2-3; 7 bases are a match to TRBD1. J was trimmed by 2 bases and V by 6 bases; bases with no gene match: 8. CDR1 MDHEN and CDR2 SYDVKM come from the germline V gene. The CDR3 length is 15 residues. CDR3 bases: TGTGCCAGCAGCCCGACAGGGTTCATCACAGATACGCAGTATTTT. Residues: CASSPTGFITDTQYF.

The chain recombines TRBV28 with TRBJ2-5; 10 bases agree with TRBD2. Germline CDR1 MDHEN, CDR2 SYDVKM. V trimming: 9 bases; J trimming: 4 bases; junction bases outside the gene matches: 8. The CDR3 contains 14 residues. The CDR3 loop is CASSGRSAGETQYF. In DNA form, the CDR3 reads TGTGCCAGTAGCGGGAGGAGTGCGGGAGAGACCCAGTACTTC.